Listed here are 15 T cell receptor beta chains from one sample, sequenced in a study of beta chain features in type 1 diabetes. The investigators reverse transcribed all of the isolated RNA, so they sequenced expressed TCRB transcripts. Clones were sequenced by immunoSEQ multiplex PCR, and TCRdb holds only the in-frame ones, with some missing. Among about 900,000 clones listed, about 17% were seen once. The source material was naive CD4+ T cells from blood. Receptor source: a woman between 18 and 29 years old in good health.

V gene TRBV10-3 combines with J gene TRBJ1-4; tentative D call: TRBD1 (5 bases). The ends were cut back, 7 bases at V and 6 bases at J, with 12 bases in the middle. Germline V lookup: CDR1 ENHRY, CDR2 SYGVKD. The CDR3 contains 13 residues. The CDR3 loop is CAITGRRDEKLFF. CDR3 nucleotides: TGTGCCATCACGGGACGAAGAGATGAAAAACTGTTTTTT.

The rearrangement joins TRBV5-1 to TRBJ2-5; 12 bases fit TRBD1. This CDR3 is 15 amino acids long. Germline V gives CDR1 SGHRS, CDR2 YFSETQ. J was trimmed by 5 bases and V by 5 bases; bases with no gene match: 7. In DNA form, the CDR3 reads TGCGCCAGCAGGACCGGGACAGGGGGCGCGGAGACCCAGTACTTC. Translated, it gives CASRTGTGGAETQYF.

There are a few counts of this clone. The chain joins TRBV6-5 to TRBJ2-2, with D possibly matching TRBD2 (5 bases). Looked up from germline, CDR1 is MNHEY and CDR2 is SVGAGI. V was shortened by 5 bases and J by 9 bases, with 10 bases between the two germline ends. This CDR3 has 12 amino acids. The CDR3 nucleotides read TGTGCCAGCAGTGGAGGCTTGCGGGAGCTGTTTTTT. It codes for CASSGGLRELFF.

The chain has TRBV28 and TRBJ2-5, with D unclear. CDR1 is MDHEN and CDR2 is SYDVKM in the germline V gene. The CDR3 covers 14 residues. Between the trimmed V and J ends, which lost 7 bases and 5 bases, there was a span of 17 bases. The CDR3 protein is CASTRRGTAETQYF. The CDR3 DNA reads as TGTGCCAGCACCAGGAGAGGCACGGCGGAGACCCAGTACTTC.

This clone occurred a few times. The rearrangement links TRBV11-1 to TRBJ2-1, with no clear D. CDR3 length: 15 residues. V gave up 4 bases and J gave up 0 bases, with 10 bases separating them. The germline V gene has CDR1 SGHAT and CDR2 FQDESV (reference sequence). The DNA of the CDR3 is TGTGCCAGCAGCTCCCGACGTAGCTCCTACAATGAGCAGTTCTTC. This encodes CASSSRRSSYNEQFF.

This clone was detected only a few times. Different DNA sequences within this sample yield the same CDR3. V gene TRBV5-4 combines with J gene TRBJ2-1; 7 bases map to TRBD2. The J segment lost 1 base and the V segment lost 3 bases, leaving 1 base of the junction unmatched. CDR1 SGHNT and CDR2 YYREEE come from the germline V gene (reference sequence). This CDR3 contains 14 residues. CDR3 DNA: TGTGCCAGCAGCTCGGGGGGTTCCTACAATGAGCAGTTCTTC. This translates into CASSSGGSYNEQFF. The full variable domain, in which reference TRBV5-4 and TRBJ2-1 provide the parts outside the CDR3, is ETGVTQSPTHLIKTRGQQVTLRCSSQSGHNTVSWYQQALGQGPQFIFQYYREEENGRGNFPPRFSGLQFPNYSSELNVNALELDDSALYLCASSSGGSYNEQFFGPGTRLTVL.

This clone came up a few times. This chain joins TRBV5-4 and TRBJ2-6; no clear D. The CDR3 is 15 amino acids. Trimming left V 4 bases short and J 1 base short, with 9 bases between. Germline V gene sequence: CDR1 SGHNT, CDR2 YYREEE (reference sequence). CDR3 amino acids: CASSPGRSGANVLTF. The DNA of the CDR3 is TGTGCCAGCAGCCCAGGACGTTCTGGGGCCAACGTCCTGACTTTC.

This rearrangement joins TRBV5-1 to TRBJ2-1; D remains ambiguous. Germline V gene data show CDR1 as SGHRS and CDR2 as YFSETQ. V lost 4 bases, J lost 0 bases, and 17 bases lay in between. The CDR3 totals 17 residues. This CDR3 is CASSRRRLSVSYNEQFF. Here the CDR3 DNA reads TGCGCCAGCAGCCGGAGAAGACTCTCCGTCTCCTACAATGAGCAGTTCTTC.

The chain uses TRBV4-2 and TRBJ1-1; the D is unclear. V gave up 0 bases and J gave up 0 bases, with 8 bases separating them. CDR3 length equals 15 residues. CDR1 and CDR2 (germline): LGHNA, YNFKEQ. The CDR3 here is CASSQDRPVNTEAFF. DNA of the CDR3: TGTGCCAGCAGCCAAGATCGCCCAGTGAACACTGAAGCTTTCTTT.

This sequence joins TRBV7-2 and TRBJ2-3, with 7 positions matching TRBD2. The V and J ends lost 1 base and 3 bases, in that order; junction bases with no gene match: 7. The CDR3 totals 16 residues. Germline values: CDR1 SGHTA, CDR2 FQGNSA. For the CDR3, the DNA is TGTGCCAGCAGCTTAGGGGGGGGACCCTTGACAGATACGCAGTATTTT. Translation gives CASSLGGGPLTDTQYF.

V and J are TRBV28 and TRBJ1-1; D possibly corresponds to TRBD1 (6 bases). Trimming stripped 10 bases from V and 7 bases from J, with 16 bases between. From germline, CDR1 is MDHEN and CDR2 SYDVKM. This CDR3 has 12 residues. The CDR3 sequence: CATGKGTLEAFF. As DNA, the CDR3 is TGTGCCACCGGAAAGGGGACACTTGAAGCTTTCTTT. Full variable domain (remainder filled in from reference TRBV28 and TRBJ1-1): DVKVTQSSRYLVKRTGEKVFLECVQDMDHENMFWYRQDPGLGLRLIYFSYDVKMKEKGDIPEGYSVSREKKERFSLILESASTNQTSMYLCATGKGTLEAFFGQGTRLTVV.

The V and J genes are TRBV9 and TRBJ2-7; 8 nucleotides line up with TRBD2. Germline lookup yields CDR1 SGDLS and CDR2 YYNGEE. The CDR3 length is 15 residues. V lost 0 bases, J lost 5 bases, and 7 bases stayed unmatched. The CDR3: CASSVEVAGFDEQYF. Written as DNA, the CDR3 is TGTGCCAGCAGCGTAGAGGTAGCGGGGTTCGACGAGCAGTACTTC.

In this sample, this clone turned up a few times. The chain's CDR3 is CASSGQGNQPQHF. DNA for the CDR3: TGTGCCAGCAGCGGACAGGGCAATCAGCCCCAGCATTTT. The rearrangement links TRBV9 to TRBJ1-5, with a weak D call TRBD1 (6 bases). Trimming pared 3 bases from V and 2 bases from J, leaving 6 bases between. The CDR3 has 13 amino acids. Germline V gene sequence: CDR1 SGDLS, CDR2 YYNGEE.

CDR3 residues: CASSPRFATGESNTQYF. DNA for the CDR3: TGTGCCAGCTCACCACGTTTCGCGACAGGGGAGTCGAATACGCAGTATTTT. The chain combines TRBV18 with TRBJ2-3; 8 bases match TRBD1. Germline CDR1 and CDR2: KGHSH and LQKENI. J gave up 7 bases and V 1 base, and 13 bases lay outside the gene matches. This CDR3 contains 17 residues.

This clone was recorded once. The J gene is TRBJ1-6, the V gene TRBV28; D is uncertain. The germline gives CDR1 MDHEN, CDR2 SYDVKM. Trimming removed 2 bases from V and 7 bases from J, with 9 bases in between. CDR3 size: 14 residues. CDR3: CASSLGVSNSPLHF. The CDR3 region has the DNA TGTGCCAGCAGTTTAGGCGTGAGCAATTCACCCCTCCACTTT. Full variable domain (outside the CDR3, taken from reference TRBV28 and TRBJ1-6): DVKVTQSSRYLVKRTGEKVFLECVQDMDHENMFWYRQDPGLGLRLIYFSYDVKMKEKGDIPEGYSVSREKKERFSLILESASTNQTSMYLCASSLGVSNSPLHFGNGTRLTVT.